This T cell receptor beta chain is from a study of T cells in Graves' hyperthyroidism and ophthalmopathy. Study-wide background: Peripheral blood specimens were obtained at initial diagnosis, prior to any treatment.

V lost 5 bases and J lost 2, with 14 bases in between. The germline V gene has CDR1 MDHEN and CDR2 SYDVKM. This CDR3 has 15 residues. Source material for PBMCs was around 10 ml fresh peripheral blood. The sample holds many counts of this clonotype. TCR beta CDR3 region amplification was performed from RNA transcripts. First-round RT-PCR with HTBI primers amplified the TCR CDR3 region. TCRdb redid the calling of the multiplex PCR reads with MiXCR, one entry per CDR3 protein. The sample has some 350,000 distinct CDR3 sequences, around 16% seen once. This chain links TRBV28 with TRBJ2-3; possible D gene TRBD2, 6 bases. The sequence derives from a woman aged 18-30 years with Graves' hyperthyroidism that later progressed to Graves' ophthalmopathy. Sequencing was done on a sample of blood. The CDR3 sequence: CASSIAVGNTDTQYF. DNA of the CDR3: TGTGCCAGCAGTATAGCGGTGGGAAACACAGATACGCAGTATTTT. The full variable domain, with the rest looked up from reference TRBV28 and TRBJ2-3, is DVKVTQSSRYLVKRTGEKVFLECVQDMDHENMFWYRQDPGLGLRLIYFSYDVKMKEKGDIPEGYSVSREKKERFSLILESASTNQTSMYLCASSIAVGNTDTQYFGPGTRLTVL.